These 13 T cell receptor beta chains were all obtained from the same sample, sequenced in a study of cytomegalovirus exposure and HLA in healthy donors. Sequencing was performed with immunoSEQ multiplex PCR; in TCRdb, only in-frame clones are kept and a portion is missing. The sample lists 95,000 to 150,000 clones, 94% occurring once. The material sequenced was PBMCs. The source of these receptors is a woman between 18 and 29 years old in good health and CMV-seronegative.

The V gene is TRBV5-1, the J gene TRBJ2-5, with a weak D call TRBD2 (5 bases). Germline CDR1 SGHRS, CDR2 YFSETQ. The length of the CDR3 is 13 residues. Deletions cut 4 bases from V and 2 bases from J, with 9 bases between. CDR3 in DNA: TGCGCCAGCAGCGAGGGTGGGCAAGAGACCCAGTACTTC. Translating gives CASSEGGQETQYF.

The rearrangement uses TRBV30 and TRBJ1-1, with 7 bases aligning to TRBD1. The germline V gene encodes CDR1 GTSNPN and CDR2 SVGIG (reference sequence). The CDR3 covers 14 residues. The junction had 4 bases not matched to a gene; V was cut back by 2 bases and J by 1 base. The chain's CDR3 is CAWSPRDRNTEAFF. DNA of the CDR3: TGTGCCTGGAGTCCCCGGGACAGGAACACTGAAGCTTTCTTT.

J is TRBJ2-5 and V is TRBV30; unclear D gene. The CDR3 loop spans 11 amino acids. V lost 2 bases to trimming and J lost 7 bases, with 8 bases between them. CDR1 and CDR2 (germline): GTSNPN, SVGIG (reference sequence). Here the CDR3 DNA reads TGTGCCTGGAGTCCACTCGGGACCCAGTACTTC. Translated, it gives CAWSPLGTQYF.

The chain combines TRBV5-6 with TRBJ2-3; D gene ambiguous. The CDR3 totals 14 residues. V was pared by 1 base and J by 2 bases, with 8 bases between. Germline V gene data show CDR1 as SGHDT and CDR2 as YYEEEE. In DNA, the CDR3 is TGTGCCAGCAGCTTGCCGGCGGACACAGATACGCAGTATTTT. This gives the protein CASSLPADTDTQYF.

CDR3 sequence: CASSLGQPMNTEAFF. In DNA, the CDR3 is TGTGCCAGCAGTTTGGGACAGCCAATGAACACTGAAGCTTTCTTT. The chain joins TRBV28 to TRBJ1-1, with 7 bases aligning to TRBD1. The V gene's germline CDR1 is MDHEN and CDR2 SYDVKM. V trimming: 3 bases; J trimming: 0 bases; junction bases outside the gene matches: 4. The CDR3 spans 15 residues.

The rearrangement links TRBV5-5 to TRBJ2-7; D possibly corresponds to TRBD1 (6 bases). The CDR3 runs 13 residues. Looked up from germline, CDR1 is SGHKS and CDR2 is YYEKEE (reference sequence). V gave up 0 bases and J gave up 7 bases, with 11 bases separating them. CDR3 in amino acids: CASSLAGTWEQYF. The CDR3 nucleotides are TGTGCCAGCAGCTTGGCCGGGACATGGGAGCAGTACTTC.

With regard to this clone: Within the sample, other DNA sequences also encode this same CDR3. This chain links TRBV30 with TRBJ1-2; no firm D call. CDR3 length equals 11 residues. V was clipped by 2 bases and J by 5 bases, with 6 bases between them. Germline V lookup: CDR1 GTSNPN, CDR2 SVGIG (reference sequence). The CDR3 protein is CAWSLTYGYTF. The CDR3 nucleotides are TGTGCCTGGAGTTTAACTTATGGCTACACCTTC.

The rearrangement links TRBV2 to TRBJ2-2; 8 nucleotides align to TRBD1. The CDR3 is 15 residues long. Germline-derived CDR1 and CDR2 are SNHLY and FYNNEI. Germline trimming cut 4 bases from V and 2 bases from J; bases unmatched to any gene: 3. The CDR3 sequence: CASSGTGPNTGELFF. CDR3 sequence (DNA): TGTGCCAGCAGTGGGACAGGGCCTAACACCGGGGAGCTGTTTTTT.

This chain links TRBV30 with TRBJ1-3; D perhaps matches TRBD1 (6 bases). The V and J ends lost 6 bases and 0 bases respectively, with 12 bases between them. Germline CDR1 reads GTSNPN; CDR2 reads SVGIG (reference sequence). This CDR3 has 14 amino acids. CDR3 loop: CACHREASGNTIYF. Here the CDR3 DNA reads TGTGCCTGTCACAGGGAAGCCTCTGGAAACACCATATATTTT.

This clone turned up a few times. The rearrangement joins TRBV7-9 to TRBJ2-4; 8 bases align to TRBD2. With 5 bases clipped from V and 2 bases from J, the junction kept 8 bases outside the gene matches. This CDR3 is 16 amino acids long. Germline loops: CDR1 SEHNR, CDR2 FQNEAQ (reference sequence). Here the CDR3 reads CASSPTGGVSKNIQYF. Written as DNA, the CDR3 is TGTGCCAGCAGCCCGACGGGGGGGGTGTCCAAAAACATTCAGTACTTC.

The chain employs TRBV5-1 and TRBJ1-1; unclear D gene. CDR3 length: 15 amino acids. Deletions cut 4 bases from V and 1 base from J, with 14 bases between. CDR1 is SGHRS, CDR2 YFSETQ, per germline. CDR3 DNA sequence: TGCGCCAGCAGCCTGACGCCGGCGGGGAACACTGAAGCTTTCTTT. Translated, it gives CASSLTPAGNTEAFF.

The chain carries TRBV4-1 and TRBJ2-6; D is ambiguous. V was clipped by 1 base and J by 6 bases, with 7 bases between them. CDR1 and CDR2 from the germline V gene are MGHRA and YSYEKL. This CDR3 comprises 14 residues. The CDR3: CASSQVAQANVLTF. The CDR3 DNA follows: TGCGCCAGCAGCCAAGTAGCACAGGCCAACGTCCTGACTTTC.

This clone was detected once. The V and J genes are TRBV4-1 and TRBJ2-7, with TRBD1 identical over 10 bases. Trimming took 6 bases from V and 2 from J; bases not matched to a gene: 4. CDR1 and CDR2 (germline): MGHRA, YSYEKL. The CDR3 consists of 14 residues. CDR3 coding DNA: TGCGCCAGCAGTCCCGGACAGGGGGCCTACGAGCAGTACTTC. As protein: CASSPGQGAYEQYF.